The clone carrying this TCR beta chain was seen only a few times. As yet, its antigen is unknown. The Oncomine TCR Beta short-read assay was applied to DNA of cultured CD4+ T cells. TCRdb called the PCR reads again in MiXCR, with one record for every CDR3 protein. The repertoire has 13,000 to 15,000 distinct CDR3 sequences, around half of them found once; the top ten carry roughly 7.8%. The sample belongs to a study of vaccination and CD4 T cells after COVID-19. About the study: Samples were taken after vaccination, a median of approximately 70 days after dose two, with a range of 14 to 241. Cells received overlapping spike peptides from SARS-CoV-2, HCoV-NL63, HCoV-OC43 and HCoV-229E as stimulation.

CDR3 length equals 15 residues. V lost 2 bases, J lost 4 bases, and 8 bases stayed unmatched. The germline gives CDR1 SGHRS, CDR2 YFSETQ. Study outcomes and limitations: Median SARS-CoV-2-reactive clonotypes rose from approximately 23 to 38, not significantly.

Treatment specified: approximately 9-day PBMC culture with coronavirus spike peptide pools or control peptides (ViraFEST assay). This clonotype was obtained from a human donor who had recovered from COVID-19. The V call is TRBV5-1, the J call TRBJ1-1; 7 nucleotides align to TRBD1. Sequencing input: CD4+ T cells from blood, cultured in vitro. DNA of the CDR3: TGCGCCAGCAGCTTCGGACAGGCTTTGGTCACTGAAGCTTTCTTT. Protein product: CASSFGQALVTEAFF.